This T cell receptor (beta chain) was documented in a study of shared clonotypes between healthy human individuals. Assay: immunoSEQ multiplex PCR; the TCRdb copy retains only in-frame clones and omits some. The sample records about 2.3 million clones, 85% to 95% being singletons. Regarding this clone: The antigen remains undetermined.

The CDR3 length is 15 residues. From germline, CDR1 is SNHLY and CDR2 FYNNEI. After removal of 1 base from V and 4 bases from J, the junction contained 1 base not matched to a gene. General study points: Since donors were few, the genetic and exposure-history diversity represented was limited.

The clonotype originates from a man aged 18 to 29 in good health. Some clones in this sample may be carry-over from other donors' samples. Input material: naive CD4+ T cells from PBMCs. The subset denotes: CD45RA+ positively selected. V is TRBV2 and J is TRBJ2-3; TRBD1 agrees at 11 bases. CDR3 residues: CASSEGGQGADTQYF. DNA of the CDR3: TGTGCCAGCAGTGAAGGGGGACAGGGGGCAGATACGCAGTATTTT.